The T cell receptor beta chain described here comes from a study of OX40 agonist ivuxolimab in advanced cancers. Study context: The study treated patients with ivuxolimab, an agonistic anti-OX40 (CD134) antibody. Head and neck, renal cell, melanoma or hepatocellular carcinoma were the cancers that dose-escalation patients had.

Measured with immunoSEQ multiplex PCR; TCRdb has only the in-frame clones, and not every one. The sample consists of over 45,000 clones, around 83% of them appearing once. There are many counts of this clone. Germline V gene sequence: CDR1 GTSNPN, CDR2 SVGIG (reference sequence). CDR3 length: 17 residues. The V end was cut by 0 bases, the J end by 7 bases, with 21 bases between. This receptor was taken from an adult with an advanced solid tumor such as melanoma, head and neck, liver or kidney cancer. The chain couples TRBV30 to TRBJ2-2, with D perhaps assigned TRBD1 or TRBD2 (5 bases each). Sequencing used CD4+ or CD8+ T cells sorted from blood, obtained in a trial of the OX40 agonist ivuxolimab. Written as DNA, the CDR3 is TGTGCCTGGAGTGTCCTCGGGGCCCCCGGGGTTGGCGGGGAGCTGTTTTTT. It is translated as CAWSVLGAPGVGGELFF.